A selection of T cell receptor beta chains follows, all from one sample in a study of blood T cell repertoires in COVID-19. The data were produced by immunoSEQ multiplex PCR, yet TCRdb's version contains in-frame clones alone and is incomplete. The sample has over 250,000 clones; more than 75% are singletons. Sample: PBMCs or T cells enriched from blood (not recorded which). The receptor set was obtained from a man aged 60 to 75 who had recovered from COVID-19. Each CDR3 is given with its conserved first and last residue. D genes are given only for firm matches. For some rows the clone size is stated as once, few or many, or as a class when expanded; others skip it.

v_gene: TRBV19; d_gene: -; len: 16; abundance: once; j_gene: TRBJ1-5; CDR3aa: CASSPLVGGSGQPQHF; CDR3nt: TGTGCCAGTAGTCCCCTCGTGGGAGGGTCGGGTCAGCCCCAGCATTTT
v_gene: TRBV7-3; d_gene: TRBD2; len: 13; abundance: -; j_gene: TRBJ2-4; CDR3aa: CASSLNGRGIQYF; CDR3nt: TGTGCCAGCAGCTTAAATGGGAGGGGCATTCAGTACTTC
v_gene: TRBV4-1; d_gene: TRBD1; len: 17; abundance: -; j_gene: TRBJ2-2; CDR3aa: CASSQVTGTGNTGELFF; CDR3nt: TGCGCCAGCAGCCAGGTCACCGGGACAGGGAACACCGGGGAGCTGTTTTTT
v_gene: TRBV6-4; d_gene: -; len: 13; abundance: once; j_gene: TRBJ2-3; CDR3aa: CASSVGVSDTQYF; CDR3nt: TGTGCCAGCAGTGTAGGAGTATCAGATACGCAGTATTTT
v_gene: TRBV19; d_gene: -; len: 16; abundance: -; j_gene: TRBJ1-3; CDR3aa: CASSMGRISGGNTIYF; CDR3nt: TGTGCCAGTAGTATGGGGCGTATCTCTGGGGGAAACACCATATATTTT
v_gene: TRBV18; d_gene: TRBD2; len: 18; abundance: -; j_gene: TRBJ2-3; CDR3aa: CASSPTGLAGGTTDTQYF; CDR3nt: TGTGCCAGCTCACCAACGGGTCTAGCGGGGGGGACCACAGATACGCAGTATTTT
v_gene: TRBV15; d_gene: TRBD2; len: 15; abundance: once; j_gene: TRBJ2-7; CDR3aa: CATSSRTSATDEQYF; CDR3nt: TGTGCCACCAGCTCGCGGACTAGCGCCACAGACGAGCAGTACTTC
v_gene: TRBV24-1; d_gene: TRBD1; len: 15; abundance: -; j_gene: TRBJ2-3; CDR3aa: CATSDWTGSTDTQYF; CDR3nt: TGTGCCACCAGTGATTGGACAGGGAGCACAGATACGCAGTATTTT
v_gene: TRBV19; d_gene: TRBD1; len: 13; abundance: -; j_gene: TRBJ1-2; CDR3aa: CASRGTGEYGYTF; CDR3nt: TGTGCCAGTCGCGGGACAGGGGAATATGGCTACACCTTC
v_gene: TRBV3-1/TRBV3-2; d_gene: TRBD1; len: 16; abundance: -; j_gene: TRBJ2-3; CDR3aa: CASSRRQGIRTDTQYF; CDR3nt: TGTGCCAGCAGCCGCCGACAGGGTATCAGGACAGATACGCAGTATTTT
v_gene: TRBV27; d_gene: TRBD1; len: 13; abundance: -; j_gene: TRBJ1-2; CDR3aa: CAAGDRPNYGYTF; CDR3nt: TGTGCCGCCGGGGACAGACCTAACTATGGCTACACCTTC
v_gene: TRBV5-5; d_gene: -; len: 16; abundance: -; j_gene: TRBJ2-1; CDR3aa: CASSLVGGEIRNEQFF; CDR3nt: TGTGCCAGCAGCCTGGTGGGGGGTGAGATTCGAAATGAGCAGTTCTTC
v_gene: TRBV19; d_gene: -; len: 17; abundance: -; j_gene: TRBJ2-1; CDR3aa: CASSIGRSGASYNEQFF; CDR3nt: TGTGCCAGTAGTATAGGGCGTAGCGGAGCCTCCTACAATGAGCAGTTCTTC
v_gene: TRBV19; d_gene: -; len: 12; abundance: once; j_gene: TRBJ2-2; CDR3aa: CASSLGTGELFF; CDR3nt: TGTGCCAGTAGCCTAGGAACCGGGGAGCTGTTTTTT
v_gene: TRBV6-5; d_gene: -; len: 12; abundance: -; j_gene: TRBJ1-2; CDR3aa: CATQRGGYGYTF; CDR3nt: TGTGCCACCCAGAGGGGGGGCTATGGCTACACCTTC
v_gene: TRBV6-5; d_gene: -; len: 15; abundance: -; j_gene: TRBJ1-1; CDR3aa: CASSYSATMNTEAFF; CDR3nt: TGTGCCAGCAGTTACTCTGCTACCATGAACACTGAAGCTTTCTTT
v_gene: TRBV9; d_gene: TRBD2; len: 16; abundance: -; j_gene: TRBJ2-1; CDR3aa: CASSAEGLAGYNEQFF; CDR3nt: TGTGCCAGCAGCGCCGAGGGACTAGCGGGCTACAATGAGCAGTTCTTC
v_gene: TRBV30; d_gene: -; len: 15; abundance: -; j_gene: TRBJ1-2; CDR3aa: CAWSFGQGFSYGYTF; CDR3nt: TGTGCCTGGTCTTTCGGGCAGGGGTTTTCCTATGGCTACACCTTC
v_gene: TRBV5-1; d_gene: TRBD1; len: 16; abundance: once; j_gene: TRBJ1-1; CDR3aa: CASSLWPGTGNTEAFF; CDR3nt: TGCGCCAGCAGCTTGTGGCCCGGGACAGGGAACACTGAAGCTTTCTTT
v_gene: TRBV28; d_gene: -; len: 19; abundance: few; j_gene: TRBJ2-1; CDR3aa: CASTHDRSYPLFSYNEQFF; CDR3nt: TGTGCCAGCACTCACGACAGATCATACCCACTCTTTTCCTACAATGAGCAGTTCTTC
v_gene: TRBV4-1; d_gene: -; len: 15; abundance: once; j_gene: TRBJ2-7; CDR3aa: CASSQHDGHTYEQYF; CDR3nt: TGCGCCAGCAGCCAACATGACGGACATACCTACGAGCAGTACTTC
v_gene: TRBV7-8; d_gene: -; len: 13; abundance: -; j_gene: TRBJ2-1; CDR3aa: CASSLIRGNEQFF; CDR3nt: TGTGCCAGCAGCTTAATCCGCGGGAATGAGCAGTTCTTC
v_gene: TRBV7-3; d_gene: TRBD2; len: 14; abundance: -; j_gene: TRBJ2-5; CDR3aa: CASSLSGSAGAQYF; CDR3nt: TGTGCCAGCAGCCTGAGCGGGAGCGCGGGGGCCCAGTACTTC
v_gene: TRBV27; d_gene: -; len: 16; abundance: -; j_gene: TRBJ1-5; CDR3aa: CASSLFWASDHQPQHF; CDR3nt: TGTGCCAGCAGTTTATTCTGGGCCTCCGATCATCAGCCCCAGCATTTT
v_gene: TRBV19; d_gene: -; len: 13; abundance: -; j_gene: TRBJ2-5; CDR3aa: CASSSVPQETQYF; CDR3nt: TGTGCCAGTAGTAGCGTACCACAAGAGACCCAGTACTTC
v_gene: TRBV21-1; d_gene: -; len: 18; abundance: -; j_gene: TRBJ2-7; CDR3aa: CASRDRDWKIVYFYEQYF; CDR3nt: TGTGCCAGCCGGGACAGGGATTGGAAGATTGTATATTTCTACGAGCAGTACTTC
v_gene: TRBV25-1; d_gene: -; len: 14; abundance: -; j_gene: TRBJ1-2; CDR3aa: CASSIDAGRAGYTF; CDR3nt: TGTGCCAGCAGTATCGACGCAGGGAGGGCTGGCTACACCTTC
v_gene: TRBV30; d_gene: -; len: 14; abundance: -; j_gene: TRBJ1-3; CDR3aa: CAWTGVYSGNTIYF; CDR3nt: TGTGCCTGGACCGGGGTGTACTCTGGAAACACCATATATTTT
v_gene: TRBV28; d_gene: -; len: 16; abundance: -; j_gene: TRBJ1-5; CDR3aa: CASSFSGTTANQPQHF; CDR3nt: TGTGCCAGCAGTTTTTCGGGAACCACTGCCAATCAGCCCCAGCATTTT
v_gene: TRBV25-1; d_gene: -; len: 14; abundance: -; j_gene: TRBJ1-2; CDR3aa: CASTEGGGYYGYTF; CDR3nt: TGTGCCAGCACCGAGGGTGGGGGCTACTATGGCTACACCTTC
v_gene: TRBV6-2/TRBV6-3; d_gene: -; len: 14; abundance: once; j_gene: TRBJ2-7; CDR3aa: CASSYPEVPYEQYF; CDR3nt: TGTGCCAGCAGTTACCCAGAGGTCCCCTACGAGCAGTACTTC
v_gene: TRBV10-3; d_gene: -; len: 13; abundance: -; j_gene: TRBJ1-1; CDR3aa: CAISEGQGMAAFF; CDR3nt: TGTGCCATCAGTGAAGGGCAGGGTATGGCGGCTTTCTTT
v_gene: TRBV7-2; d_gene: -; len: 12; abundance: -; j_gene: TRBJ2-7; CDR3aa: CASSLEVGEQYF; CDR3nt: TGTGCCAGCAGCTTAGAAGTCGGCGAGCAGTACTTC
v_gene: TRBV19; d_gene: -; len: 14; abundance: -; j_gene: TRBJ1-3; CDR3aa: CASSILETVVTIYF; CDR3nt: TGTGCCAGTAGTATTCTCGAGACAGTGGTCACCATATATTTT
v_gene: TRBV27; d_gene: -; len: 13; abundance: -; j_gene: TRBJ2-5; CDR3aa: CASSYGGPETQYF; CDR3nt: TGTGCCAGCAGTTACGGGGGGCCTGAGACCCAGTACTTC
v_gene: TRBV2; d_gene: TRBD2; len: 15; abundance: few; j_gene: TRBJ2-2; CDR3aa: CASSPSSGRTGELFF; CDR3nt: TGTGCCAGCAGCCCGAGTAGCGGGAGAACCGGGGAGCTGTTTTTT
v_gene: TRBV4-2; d_gene: TRBD2; len: 17; abundance: -; j_gene: TRBJ2-1; CDR3aa: CASSQFMTSGRGNEQFF; CDR3nt: TGTGCCAGCAGCCAATTTATGACTAGCGGGAGAGGGAATGAGCAGTTCTTC
v_gene: TRBV19; d_gene: TRBD1; len: 14; abundance: -; j_gene: TRBJ1-1; CDR3aa: CASSINRGRGEAFF; CDR3nt: TGTGCCAGTAGTATAAACAGGGGGAGAGGTGAAGCTTTCTTT
v_gene: TRBV27; d_gene: -; len: 14; abundance: -; j_gene: TRBJ1-5; CDR3aa: CASNSIGGYQPQHF; CDR3nt: TGTGCCAGCAACTCAATCGGGGGTTATCAGCCCCAGCATTTT
v_gene: TRBV6-5; d_gene: -; len: 15; abundance: -; j_gene: TRBJ1-1; CDR3aa: CASSYSSSVNTEAFF; CDR3nt: TGTGCCAGCAGTTACTCGTCCTCTGTGAACACTGAAGCTTTCTTT
v_gene: TRBV6-5; d_gene: -; len: 15; abundance: -; j_gene: TRBJ1-5; CDR3aa: CASSYSGGGSGPQHF; CDR3nt: TGTGCCAGCAGTTACTCTGGCGGAGGGTCGGGACCCCAGCATTTT
v_gene: TRBV11-2; d_gene: -; len: 15; abundance: once; j_gene: TRBJ2-1; CDR3aa: CASSSAQGARIEQFF; CDR3nt: TGTGCCAGCAGCTCTGCACAAGGGGCACGGATTGAGCAGTTCTTC
v_gene: TRBV30; d_gene: -; len: 13; abundance: -; j_gene: TRBJ1-3; CDR3aa: CAWSVNSGNTIYF; CDR3nt: TGTGCCTGGAGTGTTAACTCTGGAAACACCATATATTTT
v_gene: TRBV19; d_gene: -; len: 15; abundance: -; j_gene: TRBJ1-5; CDR3aa: CASSISPPSNQPQHF; CDR3nt: TGTGCCAGTAGTATAAGCCCCCCTAGCAATCAGCCCCAGCATTTT
v_gene: TRBV7-3; d_gene: TRBD2; len: 17; abundance: -; j_gene: TRBJ2-7; CDR3aa: CASSTRTSGRALAEQYF; CDR3nt: TGTGCCAGCAGCACACGGACTAGCGGGAGGGCCTTAGCCGAGCAGTACTTC
v_gene: TRBV4-2; d_gene: TRBD2; len: 15; abundance: once; j_gene: TRBJ2-1; CDR3aa: CASSETSGRYNEQFF; CDR3nt: TGTGCCAGCAGCGAAACTAGCGGGAGATACAATGAGCAGTTCTTC